This T cell receptor (beta chain) was documented in a study of sequential checkpoint blockade in melanoma. Study at large: Patients were randomized 1:1 to nivolumab-then-ipilimumab or ipilimumab-then-nivolumab first-line. Each arm's sequence ended with maintenance nivolumab.

Documented treatment: randomized to nivolumab then ipilimumab (arm A) or the reverse (arm B). None of the patients previously received DNA-damaging chemotherapy. Sorted cells were live CD3+CD8+, lacking CD19 and CD56, from PBMCs. This CDR3 contains 15 residues. CDR1 is SGDLS, CDR2 YYNGEE, per germline. Trimming stripped 2 bases from V and 4 bases from J, with 15 bases between. The data were produced by immunoSEQ multiplex PCR, yet TCRdb's version contains in-frame clones alone and is incomplete. Of approximately 22,000 clones in the sample, under 70% were seen once. The clonotype comes from a human donor with melanoma. The sample consisted of CD8+ T cells sorted from blood (inferred from file names), taken from a patient given nivolumab and ipilimumab in sequence. The chain has TRBV9 and TRBJ1-2; TRBD1 might be the D (6 bases). Here the CDR3 DNA reads TGTGCCAGCAGCGTCGGGGCAGGGGTTGCCTATGGCTACACCTTC. Translation gives CASSVGAGVAYGYTF.